This TCR beta chain originates from a study of identical twins. This clonotype was recorded at least ten times. As yet, its antigen is unknown. Study-wide results and caveats: Excess sharing between twins was weaker in beta out-of-frame sequences. While abundant cord blood beta clonotypes carried fewer insertions, memory repertoires showed no such pattern.

With V trimmed by 3 bases and J by 12 bases, 8 bases remained unmatched. The germline V gene encodes CDR1 DFQATT and CDR2 SNEGSKA (reference sequence). This CDR3 region has 12 residues. Via MiXCR, TCRdb re-called the 5' RACE reads, giving one row per CDR3 protein. This sample has 200,000 to 250,000 distinct CDR3 sequences, with under 12% found just once. This sequence was found in a man over 45 in good health. Sequencing was carried out using memory T cells sorted from blood. The chain joins TRBV20-1 to TRBJ2-7; 10 bases fit TRBD1. The CDR3 DNA reads TGCAGTGCTAGGGGCCCGGGACAGGGGTTGTACTTC. This gives the protein CSARGPGQGLYF.